This T cell receptor beta chain was recorded in a study of beta chain features in type 1 diabetes. Overall study results and limits: Patients' naive, central memory and Treg TCRB repertoires seemed closer to one another than those of healthy donors. Across all four CD4+ subsets, people with type 1 diabetes showed modestly shorter TCRB CDR3s. Any HLA type influence on TCRB rearrangement was left unresolved here. A potential PCR bias toward shorter templates would be equal in patient and control samples.

Regarding this clone: The antigen is undetermined.

Germline loops: CDR1 LNHNV, CDR2 YYDKDF (reference sequence). Between the trimmed V and J ends, which lost 0 bases and 2 bases, there was a span of 4 bases. The CDR3 is made up of 13 amino acids. Reverse transcribing all isolated RNA meant expressed TCRB transcripts were sequenced. The data were produced by immunoSEQ multiplex PCR, yet TCRdb's version contains in-frame clones alone and is incomplete. The sample includes some 120,000 clones, approximately 15% of them seen just once. A heparinised blood draw that averaged about 0.11 L was obtained once from each donor. What was sequenced was central memory CD4+ T cells from blood. The chain employs TRBV15 and TRBJ2-5; D is unresolved. The sequence came from a man younger than 35 with type 1 diabetes. Here the CDR3 reads CATSRDGQETQYF. DNA of the CDR3: TGTGCCACCAGCAGAGACGGGCAAGAGACCCAGTACTTC. Variable domain in full (rest from reference TRBV15 and TRBJ2-5): DAMVIQNPRYQVTQFGKPVTLSCSQTLNHNVMYWYQQKSSQAPKLLFHYYDKDFNNEADTPDNFQSRRPNTSFCFLDIRSPGLGDTAMYLCATSRDGQETQYFGPGTRLLVL.